Following are 22 T cell receptor beta chains from one sample sequenced in a study of cytomegalovirus exposure and HLA in healthy donors. 13 Jbeta primers and 60 Vbeta primers were used for the PCR. Assay: immunoSEQ multiplex PCR; the TCRdb copy retains only in-frame clones and omits some. The sample lists more than 110,000 clones, 80% seen once, with around 2.5% in the top ten. Material for sequencing was PBMCs. These receptors were taken from a man aged 45-65 years in good health and CMV-seronegative.

The J gene is TRBJ2-1, the V gene TRBV28; 8 bases are shared with TRBD1. With 8 bases clipped from V and 5 bases from J, the junction kept 14 bases outside the gene matches. CDR3 length: 16 amino acids. Germline V CDR1 and CDR2: MDHEN, SYDVKM. The CDR3 here is CASRPLGLQGDNEQFF. The CDR3 DNA reads as TGTGCCAGCCGACCCCTGGGCCTACAGGGGGACAATGAGCAGTTCTTC.

V usage is TRBV18 and J usage is TRBJ1-1, with 7 bases lining up with TRBD1. V lost 2 bases, J lost 1 base, and 4 bases stayed unmatched. This CDR3 contains 15 residues. Germline CDR1 and CDR2: KGHSH and LQKENI. In DNA, the CDR3 is TGTGCCAGCTCACCAAGACAGGGAGCGAACACTGAAGCTTTCTTT. Its protein product is CASSPRQGANTEAFF. The entire variable domain, with the rest obtained from reference TRBV18 and TRBJ1-1, is as follows: NAGVMQNPRHLVRRRGQEARLRCSPMKGHSHVYWYRQLPEEGLKFMVYLQKENIIDESGMPKERFSAEFPKEGPSILRIQQVVRGDSAAYFCASSPRQGANTEAFFGQGTRLTVV.

This clone showed up just a few times. The genes are TRBV7-8 and TRBJ2-3; 7 bases map to TRBD1. From germline, CDR1 is SGHVS and CDR2 FQNEAQ. V shed 9 bases, J shed 2 bases, and the junction held 8 bases outside the gene matches. The CDR3 is 14 residues long. CDR3 DNA: TGTGCCAGTATCCGGGACAGCAACACAGATACGCAGTATTTT. Protein: CASIRDSNTDTQYF. Supplemented by reference TRBV7-8 and TRBJ2-3, the full variable domain reads GAGVSQSPRYKVAKRGQDVALRCDPISGHVSLFWYQQALGQGPEFLTYFQNEAQLDKSGLPSDRFFAERPEGSVSTLKIQRTQQEDSAVYLCASIRDSNTDTQYFGPGTRLTVL.

The chain employs TRBV27 and TRBJ1-2, with a tentative D call TRBD1 (5 bases). Per the germline V gene, CDR1 is MNHEY and CDR2 is SMNVEV (reference sequence). V was trimmed by 5 bases and J by 4 bases, leaving 20 bases between them. The CDR3 sequence is 16 residues long. CDR3 bases: TGTGCCAGCAGTCCTTACCCCGACAGACACCCCTATGGCTACACCTTC. Protein sequence: CASSPYPDRHPYGYTF.

Only a few counts were recorded for this clone. This chain links TRBV25-1 with TRBJ2-7; possibly TRBD1 for D (6 bases). The CDR3 runs 15 residues. The germline CDR1 and CDR2 sequences are MGHDK and SYGVNS. Trimming shortened V by 3 bases and J by 8 bases, and 20 bases separated the two germline ends. CDR3 DNA sequence: TGTGCCAGCAGTGAGGGGGCGACGCCGTTTGGCAAGCAGTACTTC. Translated, it gives CASSEGATPFGKQYF.

V gene TRBV7-9 combines with J gene TRBJ1-5; TRBD1 is a possible D gene (5 bases). V lost 5 bases, J lost 6 bases, and 17 bases lay in between. The germline gives CDR1 SEHNR, CDR2 FQNEAQ (reference sequence). The CDR3 runs 15 residues. CDR3 residues: CASSASTATGQPQHF. In nucleotides, the CDR3 is TGTGCCAGCAGCGCCTCGACAGCGACGGGTCAGCCCCAGCATTTT.

This chain joins TRBV25-1 and TRBJ2-3; 9 bases fit TRBD2. V lost 8 bases to trimming and J lost 1 base; unmatched junction nucleotides: 13. The CDR3 totals 17 residues. Germline values: CDR1 MGHDK, CDR2 SYGVNS. The CDR3 protein is CASLLRASGVGTDTQYF. The DNA of the CDR3 is TGTGCCAGCCTACTCCGGGCTAGCGGGGTCGGCACAGATACGCAGTATTTT.

The chain employs TRBV9 and TRBJ2-3; 8 nucleotides align to TRBD1. The CDR3 length is 15 residues. Germline loops: CDR1 SGDLS, CDR2 YYNGEE. V gave up 3 bases and J gave up 3 bases; unmatched junction bases: 6. The CDR3 here is CASSADREVTDTQYF. In DNA form, the CDR3 reads TGTGCCAGCAGCGCGGACAGGGAGGTGACAGATACGCAGTATTTT. Supplemented by reference TRBV9 and TRBJ2-3, the full variable domain reads DSGVTQTPKHLITATGQRVTLRCSPRSGDLSVYWYQQSLDQGLQFLIQYYNGEERAKGNILERFSAQQFPDLHSELNLSSLELGDSALYFCASSADREVTDTQYFGPGTRLTVL.

J is TRBJ2-1 and V is TRBV7-3, with TRBD2 matching 9 bases. The germline V gene has CDR1 SGHTA and CDR2 FQGTGA. V gave up 6 bases and J gave up 2 bases; unmatched junction bases: 5. This CDR3 comprises 15 residues. The CDR3: CASRDTSGPYNEQFF. For the CDR3, the DNA is TGTGCCAGCAGAGATACTAGCGGGCCCTACAATGAGCAGTTCTTC.

This rearrangement joins TRBV5-4 to TRBJ1-2; D is undetermined. This CDR3 region has 12 residues. Between the trimmed V and J ends, which lost 2 bases and 5 bases, there was a span of 7 bases. The germline V gene encodes CDR1 SGHNT and CDR2 YYREEE (reference sequence). CDR3 DNA sequence: TGTGCCAGCAGCTTCGAGGGTTATGGCTACACCTTC. It is translated as CASSFEGYGYTF.

V is TRBV28 and J is TRBJ1-2; 8 bases align to TRBD1. Germline V gene data show CDR1 as MDHEN and CDR2 as SYDVKM. Trimming removed 5 bases from V and 5 bases from J; junction bases left unmatched: 16. The CDR3 is made up of 17 amino acids. In nucleotides, the CDR3 is TGTGCCAGCAGTGCGCCTGTAACCGGGACAGGTGCTTATGGCTACACCTTC. Translated: CASSAPVTGTGAYGYTF.

This chain connects TRBV28 to TRBJ1-1, with 12 positions matching TRBD1. V shed 3 bases and J 4 bases; nucleotides not matched to a gene: 6. This CDR3 has 16 amino acids. Germline values: CDR1 MDHEN, CDR2 SYDVKM. Written as DNA, the CDR3 is TGTGCCAGCAGTTTGGGGACAGGGGGCCCGGGCACTGAAGCTTTCTTT. This sequence encodes CASSLGTGGPGTEAFF.

The chain employs TRBV6-4 and TRBJ2-6; the match to TRBD1 covers 9 bases. J gave up 1 base and V 6 bases, and 7 bases lay outside the gene matches. Germline V gene sequence: CDR1 MRHNA, CDR2 SNTAGT. The CDR3 contains 17 residues. For the CDR3, the DNA is TGTGCCAGCAGAGCCCAGACAGGGGGATCTGGGGCCAACGTCCTGACTTTC. It translates to CASRAQTGGSGANVLTF.

This rearrangement joins TRBV28 to TRBJ1-4; D unclear. Germline CDR1 reads MDHEN; CDR2 reads SYDVKM. Deletions cut 10 bases from V and 8 bases from J, with 14 bases between. The CDR3 is 12 residues long. Written as DNA, the CDR3 is TGTGCCACCCTCCTGCCCGGGGAAAAACTGTTTTTT. The encoded protein is CATLLPGEKLFF.

The chain has TRBV7-8 and TRBJ1-2; D not resolved. V dropped 0 bases and J dropped 4 bases, with 15 bases sitting between them. Germline lookup yields CDR1 SGHVS and CDR2 FQNEAQ. The length of the CDR3 is 16 residues. The CDR3 loop is CASSLATLGFGYGYTF. The CDR3 DNA sequence: TGTGCCAGCAGCTTAGCGACATTGGGTTTTGGCTATGGCTACACCTTC. Full variable domain (rest looked up from reference TRBV7-8 and TRBJ1-2): GAGVSQSPRYKVAKRGQDVALRCDPISGHVSLFWYQQALGQGPEFLTYFQNEAQLDKSGLPSDRFFAERPEGSVSTLKIQRTQQEDSAVYLCASSLATLGFGYGYTFGSGTRLTVV.

The J gene is TRBJ2-1, the V gene TRBV7-8, with 8 bases aligning to TRBD1. This CDR3 spans 14 amino acids. With V trimmed by 5 bases and J by 10 bases, 10 bases remained unmatched. Germline V gives CDR1 SGHVS, CDR2 FQNEAQ. The CDR3 here is CASSQGAVVGEQFF. The CDR3 DNA sequence: TGTGCCAGCAGCCAGGGGGCCGTCGTAGGGGAGCAGTTCTTC. Full variable domain (outside the CDR3, taken from reference TRBV7-8 and TRBJ2-1): GAGVSQSPRYKVAKRGQDVALRCDPISGHVSLFWYQQALGQGPEFLTYFQNEAQLDKSGLPSDRFFAERPEGSVSTLKIQRTQQEDSAVYLCASSQGAVVGEQFFGPGTRLTVL.

The CDR3 coding sequence is TGTGCCATCAGTGATGCCGGGGGAGCCGTGAAGACCCAGTACTTC. Translation gives CAISDAGGAVKTQYF. The chain employs TRBV10-3 and TRBJ2-5; TRBD2 might be the D (6 bases). Per the germline V gene, CDR1 is ENHRY and CDR2 is SYGVKD. V shed 3 bases and J shed 6 bases, with 17 bases lying between them. This CDR3 comprises 15 residues.

V is TRBV9 and J is TRBJ1-1, with 7 bases aligning to TRBD1. Trimming at V came to 3 bases and at J to 1 base, leaving 9 bases not matched to a gene. Germline assignment: CDR1 SGDLS and CDR2 YYNGEE. The CDR3 runs to 16 residues. CDR3 residues: CASSASYRGGNTEAFF. The CDR3 DNA is TGTGCCAGCAGCGCGAGTTACAGGGGTGGGAACACTGAAGCTTTCTTT.

The chain has TRBV7-8 and TRBJ2-7; D is undetermined. The length of the CDR3 is 14 residues. The V gene lost 5 bases and the J gene lost 3 bases, with 14 bases spanning the gap. Germline assignment: CDR1 SGHVS and CDR2 FQNEAQ. The CDR3 coding sequence is TGTGCCAGCAGCCCACTTCTATCGGGCTACGAGCAGTACTTC. This gives the protein CASSPLLSGYEQYF.

The chain links TRBV28 to TRBJ2-1; 9 positions match TRBD1. J lost 6 bases, V lost 5 bases, and 8 bases had no gene match. The CDR3 is 15 residues long. Germline loops: CDR1 MDHEN, CDR2 SYDVKM. This chain's CDR3 is CASSLQGARGNEQFF. The CDR3 bases are TGTGCCAGCAGTCTACAGGGGGCGCGGGGCAATGAGCAGTTCTTC.

The chain uses TRBV6-1 and TRBJ1-5; 8 bases are shared with TRBD1. The CDR3 spans 17 residues. Trimming took 2 bases from V and 4 from J; bases not matched to a gene: 10. Germline lookup yields CDR1 MNHNS and CDR2 SASEGT. CDR3 nucleotides: TGTGCCAGCAGTGAAACAGGGGGGCGAGGGTTGAATCAGCCCCAGCATTTT. Its protein is CASSETGGRGLNQPQHF.

A note on this clone: Other DNA sequences in this sample translate to the same CDR3. The chain couples TRBV5-1 to TRBJ1-1; TRBD1 might be the D (5 bases). Germline CDR1 SGHRS, CDR2 YFSETQ. The ends were cut back, 0 bases at V and 5 bases at J, with 8 bases in the middle. The CDR3 covers 13 residues. CDR3 loop: CASSLGGGTEAFF. In DNA, the CDR3 is TGCGCCAGCAGCTTGGGCGGGGGGACTGAAGCTTTCTTT.